Below, 32 T cell receptor beta chains from the same sample are listed, as sequenced in a study of blood T cells in healthy people across ages. It was with a sample-barcoded 5' primer and a J-beta primer mix that a second PCR of roughly 7 to 12 cycles was run. MiXCR, applied by TCRdb to the 5' RACE reads, yields one record per CDR3 protein. Among more than 900,000 distinct CDR3 sequences, 25% were seen once, and the ten largest hold approximately 0.75%. This sample was shared with a second study, whose subject was T cells of mothers and their children.

The sample taken for sequencing was blood. Receptors were obtained from a girl aged 2 to 9 in good health.

This clonotype was detected a few times. This sequence joins TRBV28 and TRBJ2-7; 7 bases agree with TRBD2. CDR3 length: 13 residues. The germline gives CDR1 MDHEN, CDR2 SYDVKM. V lost 9 bases to trimming and J lost 5 bases; unmatched junction nucleotides: 10. CDR3 loop: CASLKAGVNEQYF. DNA of the CDR3: TGTGCCAGTCTTAAGGCGGGAGTTAACGAGCAGTACTTC.

A few counts support this clonotype. The chain has TRBV20-1 and TRBJ2-1, with TRBD2 matching 10 bases. CDR1 DFQATT and CDR2 SNEGSKA come from the germline V gene (reference sequence). V was clipped by 6 bases and J by 8 bases; unmatched bases: 10. The CDR3 totals 14 residues. The chain's CDR3 is CSAEKREGLDEQFF. The CDR3 DNA follows: TGCAGTGCAGAGAAGCGGGAGGGCCTCGATGAGCAGTTCTTC.

V gene TRBV7-8 combines with J gene TRBJ2-6; D call uncertain. The V end lost 1 base, the J end lost 0 bases, and 7 bases lay between the germline ends. Germline V gene lookup returns CDR1 SGHVS and CDR2 FQNEAQ. This CDR3 comprises 16 residues. CDR3 in amino acids: CASSLGGSSGANVLTF. The CDR3, as DNA: TGTGCCAGCAGCTTAGGGGGTAGCTCTGGGGCCAACGTCCTGACTTTC.

The chain joins TRBV12-3 or TRBV12-4 to TRBJ1-4, with TRBD1 matching 7 bases. The CDR3 sequence is 14 residues long. Unmatched junction bases numbered 6, after V lost 4 bases and J lost 7 bases. The DNA of the CDR3 is TGTGCCAGCAGTTCGGACAGGTTGGCTGAAAAACTGTTTTTT. As protein: CASSSDRLAEKLFF.

The gene calls are TRBV24-1 and TRBJ2-7; 11 bases are a match to TRBD2. Trimming cost V 5 bases and J 7 bases; bases outside gene matches: 12. The CDR3 has 16 amino acids. Per the germline V gene, CDR1 is KGHDR and CDR2 is SFDVKD. The CDR3 DNA sequence: TGTGCCACCAGTGGAGGTCGGCTAGCGGGAGGTGAGGAGCAGTACTTC. Encoded protein: CATSGGRLAGGEEQYF.

V gene TRBV20-1 combines with J gene TRBJ1-1; no clear D. There are 15 residues in the CDR3. The germline gives CDR1 DFQATT, CDR2 SNEGSKA (reference sequence). V lost 2 bases and J 3 bases, leaving 16 bases between the germline ends. CDR3 DNA sequence: TGCAGTGCTAGAAATTTCGCAGGAGCGGACACTGAAGCTTTCTTT. Encoded protein: CSARNFAGADTEAFF.

With respect to this clonotype: A read error may account for a junction end that differs from germline. As DNA, the CDR3 is TGTGCTAGCAGCTTAACCTGGGGTGGGGGAACGGAGACCCAGTACTTC. Translated, it gives CASSLTWGGGTETQYF. This chain uses TRBV7-7 with TRBJ2-5; D tentatively fits TRBD1 or TRBD2 (5 bases each). The germline gives CDR1 SSHAT, CDR2 FNYEAQ (reference sequence). This CDR3 region has 16 residues.

The chain employs TRBV6-5 and TRBJ2-2; TRBD2 matches at 11 bases. The CDR3 is 15 residues long. The germline V gene encodes CDR1 MNHEY and CDR2 SVGAGI. The V segment lost 1 base and the J segment 8 bases; nucleotides outside the gene matches: 3. This CDR3 is CASSYLAGGGGELFF. In DNA, the CDR3 is TGTGCCAGCAGTTACTTAGCGGGAGGGGGTGGGGAGCTGTTTTTT.

CDR3 DNA: TGCGCCAGCAGCCAAGATATCGTGAGACAGGGAGAGAATGGCTACACCTTC. Protein product: CASSQDIVRQGENGYTF. This chain uses TRBV4-3 with TRBJ1-2; 7 nucleotides match TRBD1. The CDR3 consists of 17 residues. In germline, CDR1 is LGHNA, CDR2 YSLEER. Trimming removed 0 bases from V and 6 bases from J; junction bases left unmatched: 13.

This clonotype appeared a few times. This sequence joins TRBV2 and TRBJ2-2; D gene ambiguous. CDR1 and CDR2 from the germline V gene are SNHLY and FYNNEI. V was trimmed by 4 bases and J by 7 bases, leaving 7 bases between them. The CDR3 is made up of 12 amino acids. CDR3 bases: TGTGCCAGCAGTGCCGACATCGGGGAGCTGTTTTTT. Translating gives CASSADIGELFF.

The chain couples TRBV2 to TRBJ2-2, with 8 bases that match TRBD1. This CDR3 has 16 residues. Germline V gives CDR1 SNHLY, CDR2 FYNNEI. The V and J ends lost 5 bases and 5 bases, in that order; junction bases with no gene match: 10. DNA of the CDR3: TGTGCCAGCAGTACCCGACAGGGGTCCTTAACCGGGGAGCTGTTTTTT. It translates to CASSTRQGSLTGELFF. Looking up the rest from reference TRBV2 and TRBJ2-2 gives the full variable domain: EPEVTQTPSHQVTQMGQEVILRCVPISNHLYFYWYRQILGQKVEFLVSFYNNEISEKSEIFDDQFSVERPDGSNFTLKIRSTKLEDSAMYFCASSTRQGSLTGELFFGEGSRLTVL.

CDR3 coding DNA: TGCGCCAGCAGCCAAGGATCTAACAACGTGGCAGATACGCAGTATTTT. Translated, it gives CASSQGSNNVADTQYF. The chain recombines TRBV4-3 with TRBJ2-3; D is undetermined. The V end lost 1 base, the J end lost 4 bases, and 15 bases lay between the germline ends. This CDR3 is 16 amino acids long. The germline V gene has CDR1 LGHNA and CDR2 YSLEER.

This clonotype showed up just a few times. The J gene is TRBJ1-1, the V gene TRBV20-1; TRBD1 might be the D (5 bases). CDR3 length equals 12 residues. Germline assignment: CDR1 DFQATT and CDR2 SNEGSKA (reference sequence). Trimming pared 3 bases from V and 10 bases from J, leaving 15 bases between. CDR3 coding DNA: TGCAGTGCTAGGGAGATAGCGAGGGGAGCTTTCTTT. The encoded protein is CSAREIARGAFF.

This clonotype occurred a few times. The V and J genes are TRBV4-1 and TRBJ2-2, with D unresolved. The V and J ends lost 2 bases and 5 bases respectively, with 9 bases between them. Germline CDR1 is MGHRA and CDR2 is YSYEKL. The CDR3 is 14 residues long. The CDR3 is CASSQLGSTGELFF. The CDR3 nucleotides are TGCGCCAGCAGCCAACTAGGGTCAACCGGGGAGCTGTTTTTT.

The rearrangement joins TRBV4-1 to TRBJ1-2; no definite D call. This CDR3 is 15 amino acids long. With 0 bases removed from V and 8 bases from J, the gap between germline ends came to 16 bases. Germline-derived CDR1 and CDR2 are MGHRA and YSYEKL. This chain's CDR3 is CASSQDRGSSEGYTF. CDR3 DNA sequence: TGCGCCAGCAGCCAAGACCGAGGAAGCTCGGAGGGCTACACCTTC.

This clonotype has only a few counts. The chain joins TRBV9 to TRBJ2-1; D not certain. Trimming took 3 bases from V and 7 from J, leaving 17 bases between them. The CDR3 has 15 residues. From germline, CDR1 is SGDLS and CDR2 YYNGEE. The CDR3: CASSARAYGMNEQFF. The CDR3 DNA follows: TGTGCCAGCAGCGCAAGAGCGTACGGAATGAATGAGCAGTTCTTC.

This rearrangement joins TRBV5-1 to TRBJ2-1; maybe TRBD1 (6 bases). CDR1 is SGHRS, CDR2 YFSETQ, per germline. The V end lost 0 bases, the J end lost 6 bases, and 16 bases lay between the germline ends. This CDR3 has 16 residues. In nucleotides, the CDR3 is TGCGCCAGCAGCTTGGTGTCACAGGGTCGGGGCAATGAGCAGTTCTTC. It translates to CASSLVSQGRGNEQFF.

This clonotype was picked up a small number of times. The chain has TRBV11-2 and TRBJ2-4, with TRBD2 matching over 8 bases. J gave up 4 bases and V 5 bases, and 10 bases lay outside the gene matches. Germline CDR1 and CDR2: SGHAT and FQNNGV. The CDR3 loop spans 16 amino acids. CDR3 sequence: CASSQGLRGGKNIQYF. The CDR3 bases are TGTGCCAGCAGCCAGGGCCTTCGGGGGGGTAAAAACATTCAGTACTTC.

The rearrangement links TRBV11-2 to TRBJ2-4; D not certain. The CDR3 covers 14 residues. Germline CDR1 SGHAT, CDR2 FQNNGV. Trimming pared 0 bases from V and 5 bases from J, leaving 8 bases between. The CDR3, as DNA: TGTGCCAGCAGCTTAGATCTCAACCAAAACATTCAGTACTTC. Its translation: CASSLDLNQNIQYF.

Only a few counts were recorded for this clonotype. V gene TRBV15 combines with J gene TRBJ2-3, with D maybe TRBD2 (5 bases). Germline CDR1 LNHNV, CDR2 YYDKDF (reference sequence). The CDR3 is 15 residues long. Trimming removed 5 bases from V and 0 bases from J, with 12 bases in between. The CDR3 loop is CATSLQGRSTDTQYF. The CDR3 nucleotides read TGTGCCACCAGCCTTCAAGGGAGAAGCACAGATACGCAGTATTTT.

This clonotype was recorded a few times. The rearrangement joins TRBV4-3 to TRBJ1-2, with TRBD1 matching over 7 bases. Germline-derived CDR1 and CDR2 are LGHNA and YSLEER. This CDR3 comprises 14 residues. V trimming: 3 bases; J trimming: 4 bases; junction bases outside the gene matches: 5. This CDR3 reads CASSHTGTVYGYTF. CDR3 DNA: TGCGCCAGCAGCCATACTGGGACAGTCTATGGCTACACCTTC.

The V gene is TRBV4-3, the J gene TRBJ1-5; D not certain. Trimming stripped 0 bases from V and 1 base from J, with 7 bases between. Germline loops: CDR1 LGHNA, CDR2 YSLEER. The CDR3 spans 15 residues. Here the CDR3 DNA reads TGCGCCAGCAGCCAAGATCTTATCAGCAATCAGCCCCAGCATTTT. This translates into CASSQDLISNQPQHF.

V and J are TRBV4-3 and TRBJ1-2; D is perhaps TRBD1 (5 bases). Germline loops: CDR1 LGHNA, CDR2 YSLEER. Deletions cut 0 bases from V and 5 bases from J, with 13 bases between. The CDR3 is 15 residues long. This CDR3 reads CASSQDESGTYGYTF. The CDR3 bases are TGCGCCAGCAGCCAAGATGAAAGTGGGACTTATGGCTACACCTTC.

V gene TRBV24-1 combines with J gene TRBJ1-1; no clear D. The length of the CDR3 is 11 residues. In germline, CDR1 is KGHDR, CDR2 SFDVKD. V was shortened by 5 bases and J by 8 bases, with 8 bases between the two germline ends. CDR3 bases: TGTGCCACCAGTGGGGAAGGCGAAGCTTTCTTT. It encodes CATSGEGEAFF.

In its sample, this clonotype was seen a few times. The genes are TRBV28 and TRBJ2-1; D is perhaps TRBD1 (6 bases). The CDR3 loop spans 15 amino acids. V shed 10 bases and J shed 6 bases, with 22 bases lying between them. Germline V lookup: CDR1 MDHEN, CDR2 SYDVKM. The CDR3 loop reads CAITSLRGQINEQFF. CDR3 coding DNA: TGTGCCATCACCTCCCTACGGGGACAAATCAATGAGCAGTTCTTC.

This clonotype was recorded only once. This rearrangement joins TRBV29-1 to TRBJ2-3, with D perhaps matching TRBD2 (5 bases). Trimming stripped 4 bases from V and 2 bases from J, with 19 bases between. This CDR3 contains 16 residues. Germline V gene sequence: CDR1 SQVTM, CDR2 ANQGSEA. The CDR3 nucleotides read TGCAGCGTTGGTCCCCACGGGGTAGTGAACACAGATACGCAGTATTTT. It specifies CSVGPHGVVNTDTQYF.

This clonotype was recorded many times. The chain has TRBV7-3 and TRBJ2-2; D not resolved. The V gene's germline CDR1 is SGHTA and CDR2 FQGTGA. The CDR3 is made up of 13 amino acids. V lost 5 bases to trimming and J lost 4 bases, with 8 bases between them. In nucleotides, the CDR3 is TGTGCCAGCAGCAGGACCGTCACCGGGGAGCTGTTTTTT. Protein sequence: CASSRTVTGELFF.

As for this clonotype: It is likely a read error, because the conserved phenylalanine at the end of the CDR3 is missing. The CDR3 coding sequence is TGCGCCAGCAGCTTGGACGCATCGAACACCGGGGAGCTGTTTCTT. Amino acid sequence: CASSLDASNTGELFL. The rearrangement joins TRBV5-1 to TRBJ2-2; D gene ambiguous. CDR1 is SGHRS, CDR2 YFSETQ, per germline. V lost 0 bases and J 0 bases, leaving 6 bases between the germline ends. The CDR3 is 15 amino acids.

The chain combines TRBV6-4 with TRBJ1-3; no clear D gene. With 4 bases removed from V and 7 bases from J, the gap between germline ends came to 11 bases. The CDR3 contains 13 residues. Germline lookup yields CDR1 MRHNA and CDR2 SNTAGT. CDR3 DNA sequence: TGTGCCAGCAGTGCGTTCCATGGTAACACCATATATTTT. It yields the protein CASSAFHGNTIYF.

The rearrangement uses TRBV27 and TRBJ2-2; 9 bases align to TRBD2. V gave up 5 bases and J gave up 1 base; unmatched junction bases: 5. Germline V gene data show CDR1 as MNHEY and CDR2 as SMNVEV (reference sequence). This CDR3 comprises 16 residues. The CDR3 region is CASSPRAGGNTGELFF. DNA of the CDR3: TGTGCCAGCAGTCCTAGAGCGGGAGGGAACACCGGGGAGCTGTTTTTT.

The chain combines TRBV6-5 with TRBJ1-2; no clear D gene. Per germline, CDR1 MNHEY and CDR2 SVGAGI. The V end lost 6 bases, the J end lost 3 bases, and 14 bases lay between the germline ends. CDR3 size: 14 residues. The CDR3 sequence: CASRVRGNYYGYTF. The CDR3 bases are TGTGCCAGCAGGGTGCGAGGAAACTACTATGGCTACACCTTC.

J is TRBJ2-5 and V is TRBV20-1; 7 bases match TRBD2. The CDR3 length is 15 residues. Germline CDR1 DFQATT, CDR2 SNEGSKA (reference sequence). V was pared by 6 bases and J by 12 bases, with 22 bases of the junction left unmatched. The CDR3 bases are TGCAGTGCCCGAGGGAGGGGCGCTCGCTCCGGACATGAGTACTTC. This gives the protein CSARGRGARSGHEYF.